This TCR beta chain stems from a study of cytomegalovirus exposure and HLA in healthy donors. PCR was performed using 60 Vbeta and 13 Jbeta primers. The method was immunoSEQ multiplex PCR; TCRdb's version includes in-frame clones alone and lacks a portion of them. The data show some 140,000 clones, 80% seen once. Sequences were obtained from PBMCs. The sequence was obtained from a man under 40 in good health and CMV-seronegative.

The CDR3 DNA sequence: TGTGCCAGCATCTTTTCCACTGAAGCTTTCTTT. Translated, it gives CASIFSTEAFF. The chain joins TRBV6-5 to TRBJ1-1; D gene uncertain. Germline loops: CDR1 MNHEY, CDR2 SVGAGI. Trimming removed 7 bases from V and 4 bases from J, with 7 bases in between. The CDR3 sequence is 11 residues long.